The entry below gives a single T cell receptor beta chain sequence along with its context. The CDR3 totals 13 residues. V was clipped by 2 bases and J by 10 bases, with 14 bases between them. Germline CDR1 reads LGHDT; CDR2 reads YNNKEL (reference sequence). The data were taken from a study of T cell responses to AZD1222 COVID-19 vaccine. Generated by immunoSEQ multiplex PCR, the TCRdb table keeps only in-frame clones and is missing some. The sample records approximately 150,000 clones, less than 95% being singletons. The sample was peripheral blood, taken on day 0 of AZD1222 vaccination. This receptor was taken from an adult in good health. This rearrangement joins TRBV3-1 (or the pseudogene TRBV3-2) to TRBJ1-1; maybe TRBD1 (5 bases). The CDR3 sequence is CASSQTQDIPAFF. DNA of the CDR3: TGTGCCAGCAGCCAAACCCAGGACATACCAGCTTTCTTT.